The subject of this entry is one TCR beta chain. No antigen is known for it. This may stem from a read error, because a much larger clone lies one nucleotide away. V shed 3 bases and J shed 0 bases, with 10 bases lying between them. Germline CDR1 is SQVTM and CDR2 is ANQGSEA. There are 14 residues in the CDR3. The individuals who served as donors were healthy Caucasians living in Russia, aged roughly 6 to 100. The entry originates in a study of blood T cells in healthy people across ages. General observations from the study: Naive T cell percentage showed a strong correlation with the diversity of TCR beta. Naive CD4+ cells and diversity were both higher in long-lived donors than in aged donors.

A second roughly 7 to 11 cycle PCR used barcoded and J-beta primers. TCRdb redid the calling of the 5' RACE reads with MiXCR, one entry per CDR3 protein. The data hold under 850,000 distinct CDR3 sequences, with roughly 34% observed a single time. The chain recombines TRBV29-1 with TRBJ2-3; TRBD2 might be the D (6 bases). The sequence came from a young man in good health. Specimen: blood. The CDR3 nucleotides read TGCAGCGTTGAGGCGGGGCCTAGCACAGATACGCAGTATTTT. Its translation: CSVEAGPSTDTQYF.